One and the same sample provided the 14 T cell receptor beta chains below, sequenced in a study of cytomegalovirus exposure and HLA in healthy donors. Amplification used 60 Vbeta primers and 13 Jbeta primers. Data came from immunoSEQ multiplex PCR; TCRdb stores just in-frame clones and leaves some out. In the table there are some 110,000 clones, more than 60% of which are singletons. Sequencing input: PBMCs. The receptor source for this set is a male donor in good health and CMV-seronegative.

V usage is TRBV19 and J usage is TRBJ1-5; 9 nucleotides agree with TRBD1. Losses at the gene ends were 5 bases for V and 13 bases for J; bases not matched to a gene: 3. CDR1 and CDR2 (germline): LNHDA, SQIVND (reference sequence). The CDR3 has 11 amino acids. The CDR3 sequence is CASSLGQGQHF. The CDR3 DNA is TGTGCCAGTAGTTTAGGACAGGGGCAGCATTTT. Full variable domain (outside the CDR3, taken from reference TRBV19 and TRBJ1-5): DGGITQSPKYLFRKEGQNVTLSCEQNLNHDAMYWYRQDPGQGLRLIYYSQIVNDFQKGDIAEGYSVSREKKESFPLTVTSAQKNPTAFYLCASSLGQGQHFGDGTRLSIL.

This clone was detected a few times. CDR3 nucleotide sequence: TGTGCCAGCAGCCGGACAGGGCCCTATGGCTACACCTTC. It codes for CASSRTGPYGYTF. This sequence joins TRBV6-6 and TRBJ1-2; 8 nucleotides line up with TRBD1. Looked up from germline, CDR1 is MNHNY and CDR2 is SVGAGI (reference sequence). The junction had 4 bases not matched to a gene; V was cut back by 6 bases and J by 4 bases. The CDR3 extends over 13 amino acids.

V gene TRBV19 combines with J gene TRBJ2-7, with a tentative D call TRBD1 (6 bases). In germline, CDR1 is LNHDA, CDR2 SQIVND (reference sequence). V shed 4 bases and J shed 4 bases, with 14 bases lying between them. The CDR3 contains 14 residues. The CDR3 reads CASSSTGSGYEQYF. The DNA of the CDR3 is TGTGCCAGTAGTAGCACAGGGTCAGGGTACGAGCAGTACTTC.

CDR3 sequence (DNA): TGTGCTAGTGGGCGAGGACAGGGAGTATGGGGGGAGCTGTTTTTT. Protein: CASGRGQGVWGELFF. J is TRBJ2-2 and V is TRBV12-5; 8 bases line up with TRBD1. Looked up from germline, CDR1 is LGHNT and CDR2 is FRNRAP. Trimming removed 6 bases from V and 8 bases from J; junction bases left unmatched: 11. The CDR3 length is 15 residues.

V gene TRBV2 combines with J gene TRBJ1-5, with D possibly TRBD1 on 5 matching bases. CDR3 length: 14 residues. CDR1 SNHLY and CDR2 FYNNEI come from the germline V gene. V was cut by 4 bases and J by 4 bases, with 11 bases left in between. The CDR3 protein is CASSARQPNQPQHF. In nucleotides, the CDR3 is TGTGCCAGCAGTGCGCGACAGCCGAATCAGCCCCAGCATTTT.

V usage is TRBV13 and J usage is TRBJ2-3; perhaps TRBD1 as D (6 bases). Germline CDR1 is PRHDT and CDR2 is FYEKMQ (reference sequence). The CDR3 contains 13 residues. Trimming took 5 bases from V and 3 from J, leaving 9 bases between them. The DNA for the CDR3 is TGTGCCAGCAGCCAGCAGGGGACAGATACGCAGTATTTT. It translates to CASSQQGTDTQYF.

The J gene is TRBJ2-5, the V gene TRBV27, with a possible D match to TRBD2 (6 bases). The CDR3 extends over 13 amino acids. V was cut by 3 bases and J by 7 bases, with 12 bases left in between. Germline CDR1 and CDR2: MNHEY and SMNVEV (reference sequence). The CDR3 DNA sequence: TGTGCCAGCAGTTTCAGCGGGTGGTCGACCCAGTACTTC. Translated, it gives CASSFSGWSTQYF.

The chain carries TRBV5-1 and TRBJ2-1; 8 bases line up with TRBD1. The V gene's germline CDR1 is SGHRS and CDR2 YFSETQ. V lost 0 bases and J lost 3; bases outside the gene matches: 5. The CDR3 consists of 16 residues. CDR3 sequence reads: CASSLAKGQDYNEQFF. The DNA of the CDR3 is TGCGCCAGCAGCTTGGCCAAGGGACAGGACTACAATGAGCAGTTCTTC.

V gene TRBV25-1 combines with J gene TRBJ1-5; 7 bases fit TRBD1. Germline V gene data show CDR1 as MGHDK and CDR2 as SYGVNS. The CDR3 is made up of 15 amino acids. The V and J ends lost 2 bases and 2 bases, in that order; junction bases with no gene match: 3. The CDR3 region is CASSETGAGNQPQHF. CDR3 in DNA: TGTGCCAGCAGTGAAACAGGGGCGGGCAATCAGCCCCAGCATTTT.

The J gene is TRBJ2-1, the V gene TRBV7-2, with D possibly being TRBD2 (6 bases). This CDR3 comprises 14 residues. Germline lookup yields CDR1 SGHTA and CDR2 FQGNSA. V lost 8 bases, J lost 4 bases, and 15 bases lay in between. The CDR3 loop is CASLSGTGYNEQFF. CDR3 DNA: TGTGCCAGCCTTTCCGGGACTGGTTACAATGAGCAGTTCTTC. The complete variable domain, with remaining parts taken from reference TRBV7-2 and TRBJ2-1, reads GAGVSQSPSNKVTEKGKDVELRCDPISGHTALYWYRQSLGQGLEFLIYFQGNSAPDKSGLPSDRFSAERTGGSVSTLTIQRTQQEDSAVYLCASLSGTGYNEQFFGPGTRLTVL.

This chain connects TRBV6-4 to TRBJ2-2; D unclear. The CDR3 loop spans 14 amino acids. Germline lookup yields CDR1 MRHNA and CDR2 SNTAGT. The V end was cut by 5 bases, the J end by 2 bases, with 9 bases between. CDR3 residues: CASSPSLNTGELFF. In nucleotides, the CDR3 is TGTGCCAGCAGTCCCTCTCTAAACACCGGGGAGCTGTTTTTT.

The chain couples TRBV7-8 to TRBJ1-1, with 10 nucleotides matching TRBD1. The CDR3 has 13 amino acids. Germline CDR1 is SGHVS and CDR2 is FQNEAQ. The J segment lost 9 bases and the V segment lost 1 base, leaving 2 bases of the junction unmatched. Written as DNA, the CDR3 is TGTGCCAGCAGCTTAGGACAGGGGGCCAAAGCTTTCTTT. Amino acid sequence: CASSLGQGAKAFF.

The chain is built from TRBV27 and TRBJ1-1, with D hard to call. Germline V CDR1 and CDR2: MNHEY, SMNVEV (reference sequence). V was cut by 6 bases and J by 4 bases, with 12 bases left in between. The CDR3 is 13 residues long. The CDR3 loop reads CASSLDSGTEAFF. The CDR3 DNA is TGTGCCAGCAGCCTGGACTCGGGCACTGAAGCTTTCTTT.

V and J are TRBV12-5 and TRBJ2-3; 7 bases fit TRBD2. The CDR3 is 18 amino acids. V dropped 0 bases and J dropped 2; count of bases not matched to a gene: 11. Germline values: CDR1 LGHNT, CDR2 FRNRAP. The DNA for the CDR3 is TGTGCTAGTGGTTTGGTCTTGGCTAGCGGTTCGTTCACAGATACGCAGTATTTT. Amino acid sequence: CASGLVLASGSFTDTQYF.